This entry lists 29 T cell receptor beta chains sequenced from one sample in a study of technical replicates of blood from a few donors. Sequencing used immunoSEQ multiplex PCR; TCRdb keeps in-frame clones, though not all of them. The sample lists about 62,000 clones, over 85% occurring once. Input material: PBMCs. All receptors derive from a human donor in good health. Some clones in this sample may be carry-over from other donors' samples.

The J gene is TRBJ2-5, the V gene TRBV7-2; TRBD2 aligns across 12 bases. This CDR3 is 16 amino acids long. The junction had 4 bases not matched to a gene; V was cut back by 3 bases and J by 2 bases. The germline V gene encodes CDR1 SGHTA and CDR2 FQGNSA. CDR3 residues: CASSFDGTSGQETQYF. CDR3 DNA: TGTGCCAGCAGCTTCGATGGGACTAGCGGGCAAGAGACCCAGTACTTC.

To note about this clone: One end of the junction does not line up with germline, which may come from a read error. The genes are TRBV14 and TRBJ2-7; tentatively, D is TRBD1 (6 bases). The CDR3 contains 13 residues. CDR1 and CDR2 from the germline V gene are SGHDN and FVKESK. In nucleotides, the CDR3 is TGTGCCAGCAGCCAGAGGACCGGGACACCTCTGTTCTTC. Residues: CASSQRTGTPLFF.

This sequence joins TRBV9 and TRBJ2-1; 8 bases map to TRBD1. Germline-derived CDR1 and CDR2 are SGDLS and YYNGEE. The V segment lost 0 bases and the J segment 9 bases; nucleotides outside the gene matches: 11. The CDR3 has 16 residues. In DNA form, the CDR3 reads TGTGCCAGCAGCGTAGGTGGTCGGAACACAGGGGGTGAGCAGTTCTTC. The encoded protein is CASSVGGRNTGGEQFF.

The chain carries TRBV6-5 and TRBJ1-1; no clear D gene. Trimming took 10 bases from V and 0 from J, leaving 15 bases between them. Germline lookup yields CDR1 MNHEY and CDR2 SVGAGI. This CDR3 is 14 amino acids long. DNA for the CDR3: TGTGCCACCACTTTACTCGGGATGAACACTGAAGCTTTCTTT. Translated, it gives CATTLLGMNTEAFF.

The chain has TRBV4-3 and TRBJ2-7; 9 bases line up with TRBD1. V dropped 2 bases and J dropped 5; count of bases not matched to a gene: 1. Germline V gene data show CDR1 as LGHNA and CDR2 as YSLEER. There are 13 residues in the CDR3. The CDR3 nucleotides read TGCGCCAGCAGCCAACGGACAGGGGACGAGCAGTACTTC. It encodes CASSQRTGDEQYF.

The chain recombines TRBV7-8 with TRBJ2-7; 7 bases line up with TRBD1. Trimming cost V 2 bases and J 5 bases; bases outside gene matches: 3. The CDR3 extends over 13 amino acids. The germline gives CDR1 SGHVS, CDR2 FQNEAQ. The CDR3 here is CASSLRQGDEQYF. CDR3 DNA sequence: TGTGCCAGCAGCTTACGACAGGGCGACGAGCAGTACTTC.

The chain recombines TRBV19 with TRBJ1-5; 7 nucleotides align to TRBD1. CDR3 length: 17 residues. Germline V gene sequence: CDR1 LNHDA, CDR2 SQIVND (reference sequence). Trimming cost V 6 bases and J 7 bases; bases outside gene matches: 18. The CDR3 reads CASRTPGQLGLGQPQHF. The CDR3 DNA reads TGTGCCAGTAGGACCCCGGGACAGTTGGGGCTAGGGCAGCCCCAGCATTTT.

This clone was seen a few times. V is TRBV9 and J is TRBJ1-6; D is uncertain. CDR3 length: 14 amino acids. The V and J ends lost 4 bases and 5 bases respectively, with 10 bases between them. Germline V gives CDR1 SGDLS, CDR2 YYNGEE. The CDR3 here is CASSPQPNNSPLHF. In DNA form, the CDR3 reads TGTGCCAGCAGCCCACAACCCAATAATTCACCCCTCCACTTT.

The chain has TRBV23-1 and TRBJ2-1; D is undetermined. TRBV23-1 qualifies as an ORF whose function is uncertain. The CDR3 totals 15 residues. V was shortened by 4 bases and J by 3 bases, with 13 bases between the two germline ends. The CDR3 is CASSLVQAFYNEQFF. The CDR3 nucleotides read TGCGCCAGCAGTCTGGTGCAGGCCTTCTACAATGAGCAGTTCTTC.

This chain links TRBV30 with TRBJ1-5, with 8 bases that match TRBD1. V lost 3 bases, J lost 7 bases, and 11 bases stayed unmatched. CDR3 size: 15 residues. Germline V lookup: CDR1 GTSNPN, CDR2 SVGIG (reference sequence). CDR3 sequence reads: CAWSQKTGGNQPQHF. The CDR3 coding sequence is TGTGCCTGGAGCCAAAAAACAGGGGGAAACCAGCCCCAGCATTTT.

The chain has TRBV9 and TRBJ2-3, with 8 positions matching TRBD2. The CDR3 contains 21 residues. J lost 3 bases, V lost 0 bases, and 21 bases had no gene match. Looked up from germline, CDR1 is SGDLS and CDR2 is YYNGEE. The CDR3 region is CASSVGPIAGGLYGQTDTQYF. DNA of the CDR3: TGTGCCAGCAGCGTAGGCCCTATCGCGGGGGGTCTATACGGTCAAACAGATACGCAGTATTTT.

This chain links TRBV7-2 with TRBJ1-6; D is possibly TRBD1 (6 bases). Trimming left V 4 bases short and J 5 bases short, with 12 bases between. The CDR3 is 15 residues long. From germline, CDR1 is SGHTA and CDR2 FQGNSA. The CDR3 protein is CASSSRAGDNSPLHF. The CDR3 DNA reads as TGTGCCAGCAGCTCGCGGGCAGGGGATAATTCACCCCTCCACTTT.

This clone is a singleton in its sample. This CDR3 reads CASSHPTRSTMYGYTF. The CDR3 DNA reads as TGCGCCAGCAGCCACCCCACTCGGAGTACAATGTATGGCTACACCTTC. The rearrangement joins TRBV4-1 to TRBJ1-2; D unclear. The V and J ends lost 3 bases and 5 bases respectively, with 19 bases between them. The CDR3 is 16 amino acids. Germline CDR1 reads MGHRA; CDR2 reads YSYEKL.

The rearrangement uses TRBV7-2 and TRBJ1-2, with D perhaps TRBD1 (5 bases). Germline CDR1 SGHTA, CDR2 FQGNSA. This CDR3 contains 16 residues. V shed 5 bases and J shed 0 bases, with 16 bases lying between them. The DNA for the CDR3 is TGTGCCAGCAGCCTCGCTCCTCGGGGGACTAACTATGGCTACACCTTC. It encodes CASSLAPRGTNYGYTF.

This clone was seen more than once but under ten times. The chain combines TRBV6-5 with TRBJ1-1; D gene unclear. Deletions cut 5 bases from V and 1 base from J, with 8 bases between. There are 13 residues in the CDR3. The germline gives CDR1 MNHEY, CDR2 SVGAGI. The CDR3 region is CASSGIPNTEAFF. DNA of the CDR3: TGTGCCAGCAGTGGCATCCCGAACACTGAAGCTTTCTTT.

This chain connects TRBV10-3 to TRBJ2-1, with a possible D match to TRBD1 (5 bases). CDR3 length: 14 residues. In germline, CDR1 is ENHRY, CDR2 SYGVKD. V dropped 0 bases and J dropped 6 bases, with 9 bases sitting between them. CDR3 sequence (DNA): TGTGCCATCAGTGAGTCGGCGCAGGGCAATGAGCAGTTCTTC. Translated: CAISESAQGNEQFF.

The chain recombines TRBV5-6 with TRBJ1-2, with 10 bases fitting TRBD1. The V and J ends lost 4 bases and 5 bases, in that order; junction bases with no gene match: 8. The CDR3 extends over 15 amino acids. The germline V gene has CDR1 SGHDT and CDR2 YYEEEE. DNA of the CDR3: TGTGCCAGCAGCCCAGCCCCGGGACAGGGGTATGGCTACACCTTC. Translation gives CASSPAPGQGYGYTF.

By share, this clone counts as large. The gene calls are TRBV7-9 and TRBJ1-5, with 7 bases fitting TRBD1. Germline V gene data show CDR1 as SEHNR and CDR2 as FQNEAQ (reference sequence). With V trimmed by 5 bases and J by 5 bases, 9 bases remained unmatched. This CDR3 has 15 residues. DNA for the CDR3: TGTGCCAGCAGCCCCGTTACAGGGGTGGATCAGCCCCAGCATTTT. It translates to CASSPVTGVDQPQHF.

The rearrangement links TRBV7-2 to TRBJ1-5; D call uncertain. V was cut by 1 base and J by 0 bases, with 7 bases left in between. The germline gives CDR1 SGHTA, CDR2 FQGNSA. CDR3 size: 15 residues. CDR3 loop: CASSLGSHSNQPQHF. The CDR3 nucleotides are TGTGCCAGCAGCTTAGGTTCCCATAGCAATCAGCCCCAGCATTTT.

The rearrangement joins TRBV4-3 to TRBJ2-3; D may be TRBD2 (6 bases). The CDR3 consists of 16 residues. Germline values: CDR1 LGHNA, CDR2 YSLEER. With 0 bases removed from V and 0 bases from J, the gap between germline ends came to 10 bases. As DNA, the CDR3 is TGCGCCAGCAGCCAAGATCGGAGCGGGAGCACAGATACGCAGTATTTT. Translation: CASSQDRSGSTDTQYF.

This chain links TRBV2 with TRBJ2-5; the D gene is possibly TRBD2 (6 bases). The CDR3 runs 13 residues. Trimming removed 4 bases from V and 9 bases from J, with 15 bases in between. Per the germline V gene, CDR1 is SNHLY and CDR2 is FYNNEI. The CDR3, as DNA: TGTGCCAGCAGTGGCGGGGTGATTCTGCCCCAGTACTTC. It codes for CASSGGVILPQYF.

The CDR3 DNA is TGCGCCAGCAGCTTCGGCGACAAAATTGGCGCAGATACGCAGTATTTT. Protein product: CASSFGDKIGADTQYF. This sequence joins TRBV5-1 and TRBJ2-3; no clear D gene. Trimming removed 2 bases at V and 4 bases at J, with 17 bases between. Germline V CDR1 and CDR2: SGHRS, YFSETQ. The CDR3 runs to 16 residues.

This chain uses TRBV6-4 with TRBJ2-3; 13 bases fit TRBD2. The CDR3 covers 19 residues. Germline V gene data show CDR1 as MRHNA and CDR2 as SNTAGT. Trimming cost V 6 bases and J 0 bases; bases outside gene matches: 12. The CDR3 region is CASSPRGTSGAVSTDTQYF. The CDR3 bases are TGTGCCAGCAGCCCGAGGGGGACTAGCGGGGCGGTTAGCACAGATACGCAGTATTTT.

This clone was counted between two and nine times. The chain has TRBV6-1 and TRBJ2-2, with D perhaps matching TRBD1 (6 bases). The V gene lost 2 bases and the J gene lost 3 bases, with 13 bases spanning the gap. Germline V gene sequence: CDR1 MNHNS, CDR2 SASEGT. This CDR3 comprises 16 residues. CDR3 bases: TGTGCCAGCAGTGAAAGGCCAGGGGACCACACCGGGGAGCTGTTTTTT. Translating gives CASSERPGDHTGELFF.

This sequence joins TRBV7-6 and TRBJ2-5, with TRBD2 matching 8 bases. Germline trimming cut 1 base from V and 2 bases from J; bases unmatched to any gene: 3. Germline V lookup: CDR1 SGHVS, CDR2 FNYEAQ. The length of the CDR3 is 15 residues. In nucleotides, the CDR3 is TGTGCCAGCAGCTTAGGCGGGGGGTGGCAAGAGACCCAGTACTTC. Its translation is CASSLGGGWQETQYF.

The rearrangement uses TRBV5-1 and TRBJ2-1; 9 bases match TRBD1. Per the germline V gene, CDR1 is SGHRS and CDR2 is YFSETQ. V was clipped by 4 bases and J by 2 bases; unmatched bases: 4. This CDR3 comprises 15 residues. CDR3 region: CASSQRTGAYNEQFF. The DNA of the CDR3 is TGCGCCAGCAGCCAGCGGACAGGGGCCTACAATGAGCAGTTCTTC.

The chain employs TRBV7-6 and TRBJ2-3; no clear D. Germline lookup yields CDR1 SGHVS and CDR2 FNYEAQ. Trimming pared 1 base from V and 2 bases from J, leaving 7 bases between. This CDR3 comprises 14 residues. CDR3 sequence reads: CASSLVYHTDTQYF. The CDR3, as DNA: TGTGCCAGCAGCTTAGTCTATCACACAGATACGCAGTATTTT.

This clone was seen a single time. The CDR3 loop is CASSPYPGPAGPEQYF. CDR3 nucleotides: TGTGCCAGCAGCCCCTACCCGGGGCCGGCGGGGCCGGAGCAGTACTTC. The chain joins TRBV11-2 to TRBJ2-7, with D tentatively TRBD2 (6 bases). The V end was cut by 5 bases, the J end by 7 bases, with 24 bases between. Germline assignment: CDR1 SGHAT and CDR2 FQNNGV. The CDR3 loop spans 16 amino acids.

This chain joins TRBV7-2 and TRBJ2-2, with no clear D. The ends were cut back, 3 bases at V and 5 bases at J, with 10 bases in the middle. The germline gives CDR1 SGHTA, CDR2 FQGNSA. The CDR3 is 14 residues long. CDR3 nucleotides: TGTGCCAGCAGCTTTGGTCACGGGACCGGGGAGCTGTTTTTT. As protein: CASSFGHGTGELFF.